This entry is about one T cell receptor beta chain. This clonotype was observed a single time. No antigen is known for it. The CDR3 does not close with the conserved phenylalanine or tryptophan, likely indicating a read error. Without any cell sorting, total RNA and DNA were co-extracted from roughly 21-30 mg of bulk tissue using the AllPrep DNA/RNA mini kit. Between late 2015 and early 2016, about five patients in China with histopathologically diagnosed primary liver carcinoma had their tumors surgically resected. Chronic HBV infection was present in the patients, and the patients were treatment-naive at sampling. Each tumor was sampled at five spatially separated regions: the tumor centre plus the superior, inferior, left-lateral and right-lateral poles. Histological examination found more than 80% viable tumor cells in every tumor sample. Fresh tumor and adjacent tissue pieces were bisected; one half was stored in RNAlater at -80°C, the other sent for histology.

TCRbeta-specific cDNA was reverse-transcribed from approximately 500 ng total RNA using a constant-region primer and ProtoScript II reverse transcriptase. The TCRbeta libraries were prepared through three rounds of nested multiplex PCR following a slightly modified ARM-PCR procedure. Each of the first two PCR rounds ran for around 11 cycles and used multiplex TRBV1-TRBV30 forward primers together with a Cbeta reverse primer. Sample barcodes and Illumina adapters were added in a final 25-cycle PCR using Deep VentR polymerase. Before sequencing, amplicons of 200-500 bp were gel-purified using a QIAquick gel extraction kit. An Illumina HiSeq 2500 was used to sequence the TCRbeta amplicons, generating 250-bp paired-end reads. Turning to the authors' computational methods: To recover full CDR3 sequences, reads were quality-trimmed using Trimmomatic v0.33 and paired reads were then merged using FLASH v1.2.11. V, D and J germline segments were assigned to the rearranged TCRbeta sequences by MiGEC v1.2.1b. VDJtools v1.0.0 computed clonotype statistics and Shannon-Wiener diversity indices. To cut down on sampling bias, every analysis after diversity analysis relied on just the 250 most abundant clonotypes from each sample. TCRdb handled the public reads itself, with Q25 trimming in fastp and clone calling in MiXCR, and kept productive beta chains. Each entry merges the rows of one CDR3 protein and shows their most common DNA and genes. These V and J calls derive from TCRdb rather than the authors' analysis. Across this sample there are roughly 70,000 distinct CDR3 sequences, with about 71% seen only once. The ten largest account for about 40% of the sample.

This record belongs to a study of tumor-infiltrating lymphocytes in primary liver carcinoma listed by TCRdb under 2017. At the level of the whole study: Of the five patients, three men and two women aged 30 to 69 years, four had hepatocellular carcinoma and one had combined HCC and intrahepatic cholangiocarcinoma. Across five regions of each liver tumor, along with adjacent normal tissue and blood, the study brought together TCRbeta repertoire sequencing, expression microarrays and whole-exome sequencing. A total of 35 or so specimens from 5 patients went through TCRbeta repertoire sequencing, namely 25 tumor regions, 5 adjacent noncancerous liver tissues and 5 peripheral blood samples. To link TCRbeta repertoire diversity to the local molecular phenotype, the roughly 24 tumor region samples were profiled with Agilent mRNA microarrays. High reproducibility was observed for the technical replicate repertoires, with mean shared-clone rates about 0.89 and correlation coefficients above 0.95. The five patients had tumors staged T1-T3 N0M0, with maximum diameters ranging from roughly 4.2 to 11 cm. Each sample produced roughly 3.65 to 7.5 million productive TCRbeta reads, and read depth showed no significant difference between tissue types.

Overall study outcomes, separate from this receptor: With just a handful of patients in the study, the authors point out that the findings should be validated in a larger study. Only about 7-25% of top clones were found in all five regions of a tumor, suggesting spatial heterogeneity of tumor-infiltrating T cells. Because the samples were bulk and unsorted, CD4+ and CD8+ T cell repertoires could not be compared. The top 250 clones made up a significantly larger repertoire fraction in tumors than in blood (p = 0.039). Only the TCR beta chain was sequenced, so true repertoire diversity is likely underestimated because unpaired alpha chains were not captured. Pairs of tumor regions showed greater repertoire overlap (mean around 36%) than tumor-adjacent pairs (roughly 17%) or tumor-blood pairs (about 15%), which is consistent with antigen-driven expansion.

The CDR3 comprises 13 residues, both ends counted. Left in the record is the CDR3 DNA by itself, 39 bases read in frame from the first base. CDR1 and CDR2, per the germline V gene, are MNHNS and SASEGT. Trimming at the junction amounts to 10 bases on V and 4 bases on J, and the germline ends lie 16 bases apart. Sequencing was carried out using liver tumor tissue from sampling region 4. This specimen's cell subset or site label, interpreted: tumor region T4, right-lateral pole. The receptor was isolated from a man aged 40-55 years with primary liver carcinoma and hepatitis B virus infection. This sequence uses TRBV6-1 and TRBJ1-1; the D gene is not confidently resolved. The DNA sequence is TGTGCCAACACCGGTCGGGAGTTCACTGAAGCTTTCGTT. It specifies CANTGREFTEAFV.